Following are 13 T cell receptor beta chains from one sample sequenced in a study of response to subunit inactivated influenza vaccine. A single record per CDR3 protein comes from TCRdb applying MiXCR to the RT-PCR reads. This sample has more than 700,000 distinct CDR3 sequences; approximately 21% occur once, and the top ten carry roughly 10%. Sample: PBMCs from blood, taken around 5 days after vaccination. Receptor source: a man aged 45 to 65 who received an inactivated influenza vaccine.

This clonotype came up a few times. The rearrangement links TRBV24-1 to TRBJ2-5; maybe TRBD1 (5 bases). Germline assignment: CDR1 KGHDR and CDR2 SFDVKD. V was pared by 9 bases and J by 0 bases, with 13 bases between. This CDR3 comprises 14 residues. CDR3 sequence reads: CATQGRGYQETQYF. In DNA form, the CDR3 reads TGTGCCACCCAAGGAAGGGGATACCAAGAGACCCAGTACTTC.

The V gene is TRBV5-1, the J gene TRBJ2-3, with TRBD2 identical over 7 bases. J gave up 0 bases and V 4 bases, and 5 bases lay outside the gene matches. In germline, CDR1 is SGHRS, CDR2 YFSETQ. This CDR3 comprises 15 residues. The DNA of the CDR3 is TGCGCCAGCAGCATTCTAGCGGAAAGCACAGATACGCAGTATTTT. This encodes CASSILAESTDTQYF.

J is TRBJ2-1 and V is TRBV7-3; no clear D gene. Trimming removed 5 bases from V and 7 bases from J, with 15 bases in between. CDR1 and CDR2 (germline): SGHTA, FQGTGA. CDR3 length: 14 residues. CDR3 protein: CASSKTERSNEQFF. As DNA, the CDR3 is TGTGCCAGCAGCAAGACGGAGCGATCGAATGAGCAGTTCTTC.

The chain uses TRBV7-2 and TRBJ2-3; TRBD2 aligns across 7 bases. The CDR3 spans 15 residues. V lost 5 bases, J lost 2 bases, and 7 bases stayed unmatched. Germline V gene data show CDR1 as SGHTA and CDR2 as FQGNSA. CDR3 nucleotide sequence: TGTGCCAGCAGCCCGAAGCGGGGTAACACAGATACGCAGTATTTT. Translated: CASSPKRGNTDTQYF.

This clonotype was seen only a few times. The rearrangement joins TRBV29-1 to TRBJ1-2; weak D call: TRBD1 (5 bases). From germline, CDR1 is SQVTM and CDR2 ANQGSEA. There are 12 residues in the CDR3. V lost 2 bases and J 13 bases, leaving 17 bases between the germline ends. This CDR3 is CSVETGGTQGTF. The CDR3 DNA sequence: TGCAGCGTTGAAACCGGGGGGACGCAGGGCACCTTC.

This clonotype was seen a handful of times. This CDR3 is CASSETGPGYEQYF. CDR3 DNA sequence: TGTGCCAGCAGTGAAACAGGGCCTGGGTACGAGCAGTACTTC. This chain connects TRBV25-1 to TRBJ2-7, with D possibly matching TRBD1 (6 bases). There are 14 residues in the CDR3. Trimming stripped 2 bases from V and 4 bases from J, with 12 bases between. Germline V gene data show CDR1 as MGHDK and CDR2 as SYGVNS.

This clonotype was seen repeatedly, ten times or more. V is TRBV5-1 and J is TRBJ2-1; D is perhaps TRBD2 (5 bases). V gave up 0 bases and J gave up 3 bases, with 7 bases separating them. CDR1 SGHRS and CDR2 YFSETQ come from the germline V gene. CDR3 size: 14 residues. The CDR3 reads CASSLDGSYNEQFF. DNA for the CDR3: TGCGCCAGCAGCTTGGATGGGAGCTACAATGAGCAGTTCTTC.

The rearrangement uses TRBV29-1 and TRBJ2-5; perhaps TRBD2 as D (6 bases). Per the germline V gene, CDR1 is SQVTM and CDR2 is ANQGSEA. The CDR3 is made up of 14 amino acids. V gave up 3 bases and J gave up 4 bases, with 15 bases separating them. The CDR3 DNA sequence: TGCAGCGTTGATGTGGGAGCCGGGGGAGAGACCCAGTACTTC. Amino acids: CSVDVGAGGETQYF.

This clonotype was seen more than once but under ten times. The V call is TRBV7-9, the J call TRBJ2-3; TRBD2 matches at 12 bases. Germline CDR1 and CDR2: SEHNR and FQNEAQ (reference sequence). CDR3 length: 15 amino acids. V lost 2 bases, J lost 6 bases, and 3 bases stayed unmatched. The CDR3 loop is CASSLLAGGLDTQYF. CDR3 bases: TGTGCCAGCAGCTTACTAGCGGGAGGGCTGGATACGCAGTATTTT.

The chain couples TRBV11-1 to TRBJ2-4, with 11 bases fitting TRBD2. The CDR3 has 16 amino acids. The junction had 2 bases not matched to a gene; V was cut back by 4 bases and J by 0 bases. In germline, CDR1 is SGHAT, CDR2 FQDESV (reference sequence). The chain's CDR3 is CASSYGLAGAKNIQYF. The CDR3 DNA reads TGTGCCAGCAGCTACGGACTAGCGGGAGCCAAAAACATTCAGTACTTC.

This clonotype appeared a few times. The CDR3 reads CASSLNSGYYGYTF. DNA of the CDR3: TGTGCCAGCAGTTTAAACTCGGGGTACTATGGCTACACCTTC. The V and J genes are TRBV27 and TRBJ1-2, with no clear D. The V end was cut by 2 bases, the J end by 3 bases, with 10 bases between. The CDR3 consists of 14 residues. Germline V lookup: CDR1 MNHEY, CDR2 SMNVEV (reference sequence).

The chain uses TRBV7-2 and TRBJ2-3; 8 bases map to TRBD2. Unmatched junction bases numbered 8, after V lost 5 bases and J lost 4 bases. Germline V lookup: CDR1 SGHTA, CDR2 FQGNSA. The length of the CDR3 is 15 residues. CDR3 in amino acids: CASSLRLANSDTQYF. For the CDR3, the DNA is TGTGCCAGCAGCCTACGACTAGCGAATTCAGATACGCAGTATTTT. Complete variable domain (other parts from reference TRBV7-2 and TRBJ2-3): GAGVSQSPSNKVTEKGKDVELRCDPISGHTALYWYRQSLGQGLEFLIYFQGNSAPDKSGLPSDRFSAERTGGSVSTLTIQRTQQEDSAVYLCASSLRLANSDTQYFGPGTRLTVL.

In its sample, this clonotype was seen a few times. The J gene is TRBJ1-5, the V gene TRBV7-2; TRBD1 matches at 7 bases. Trimming removed 5 bases from V and 4 bases from J; junction bases left unmatched: 8. Germline V gene data show CDR1 as SGHTA and CDR2 as FQGNSA. CDR3 length: 15 amino acids. The chain's CDR3 is CASSPTGPANQPQHF. The DNA of the CDR3 is TGTGCCAGCAGCCCGACAGGGCCCGCTAATCAGCCCCAGCATTTT. The full variable domain, rest sourced from reference TRBV7-2 and TRBJ1-5, is GAGVSQSPSNKVTEKGKDVELRCDPISGHTALYWYRQSLGQGLEFLIYFQGNSAPDKSGLPSDRFSAERTGGSVSTLTIQRTQQEDSAVYLCASSPTGPANQPQHFGDGTRLSIL.